This TCR beta chain was captured in a study of primary melanoma T cells and metastatic recurrence. Each patient's primary melanoma had been removed surgically, with risk of metastatic recurrence. Of note for this clone: Its target is not known.

Regarding the study as a whole: Combined with tumor thickness, T-cell fraction reportedly beat other histopathological additions.

Measured with immunoSEQ multiplex PCR; TCRdb has only the in-frame clones, and not every one. This table has some 970 clones, approximately 70% appearing once. The CDR3 sequence is 16 residues long. V lost 5 bases, J lost 6 bases, and 15 bases stayed unmatched. Germline CDR1 is SGHNT and CDR2 is YENEEA. The sequence came from a human donor with melanoma. The sequenced sample consisted of melanoma tumor tissue. The chain employs TRBV11-3 and TRBJ1-2; 7 bases fit TRBD1. The DNA of the CDR3 is TGTGCCAGCAGCAAGGGGGCCGGGACCGGGACTAATGGCTACACCTTC. Protein sequence: CASSKGAGTGTNGYTF.